What follows are 5 T cell receptor beta chains derived from one specimen sequenced in a study of T-cell reconstitution after alpha-beta-depleted transplantation in children. Preparation of the TCRbeta library used unique molecular identifiers. MiXCR was run by TCRdb on the PCR reads, yielding one entry per CDR3 protein. The data contain about 980,000 distinct CDR3 sequences, 25% to 35% of them seen just once; the ten biggest clones take up roughly 31%. The specimen was PBMCs, mostly from graft donor cells, collected 360 days after TCRalphabeta/CD19-depleted stem cell transplant. The receptors were gathered from a boy under three years old who had a stem cell transplant for SCID, so the T cells may come from the graft donor.

The V and J genes are TRBV12-3 or TRBV12-4 and TRBJ2-5; D ambiguous. Between the trimmed V and J ends, which lost 5 bases and 4 bases, there was a span of 14 bases. The CDR3 contains 14 residues. The CDR3 DNA reads TGTGCCAGCAGTCTCCACGTAGGGCCAGAGACCCAGTACTTC. It yields the protein CASSLHVGPETQYF.

The V gene is TRBV12-3 or TRBV12-4, the J gene TRBJ2-7; unclear D gene. The CDR3 is made up of 14 amino acids. Trimming removed 2 bases from V and 7 bases from J, with 15 bases in between. CDR3 amino acids: CASSLTPGQYEQYF. CDR3 DNA sequence: TGTGCCAGCAGTTTAACGCCCGGCCAGTATGAGCAGTACTTC.

This clonotype appeared a few times. The chain links TRBV28 to TRBJ2-3; 8 nucleotides agree with TRBD1. This CDR3 has 13 residues. The V segment lost 8 bases and the J segment 4 bases; nucleotides outside the gene matches: 5. The germline CDR1 and CDR2 sequences are MDHEN and SYDVKM. CDR3 DNA: TGTGCCAGCCGGGACAGGTGGCCAGATACGCAGTATTTT. Protein product: CASRDRWPDTQYF.

In the case of this clonotype: The junction departs from germline at one end; a sequencing error may be responsible. The chain links TRBV5-6 to TRBJ2-7; a possible D gene is TRBD1 (5 bases). The CDR3 spans 15 residues. CDR1 and CDR2 (germline): SGHDT, YYEEEE. In nucleotides, the CDR3 is TGTGCCAGCAGCAGGATTTCAGGGATCTCCAACGAGCAGTACTTC. It is translated as CASSRISGISNEQYF.

The table lists this clonotype with a few counts. The chain uses TRBV12-3 or TRBV12-4 and TRBJ2-1, with 7 bases lining up with TRBD1. This CDR3 comprises 14 residues. After removal of 10 bases from V and 7 bases from J, the junction contained 13 bases not matched to a gene. The CDR3 sequence: CATERQGVGNEQFF. For the CDR3, the DNA is TGTGCCACCGAGAGACAGGGCGTAGGGAATGAGCAGTTCTTC.